The next 18 T cell receptor beta chains were all read from a single sample in a study of cytomegalovirus exposure and HLA in healthy donors. With 60 Vbeta and 13 Jbeta primers, the PCR was carried out. The repertoire was sequenced with immunoSEQ multiplex PCR; TCRdb's copy has only in-frame clones and lacks some. This sample has about 180,000 clones, with 70% to 85% found just once. Input material: PBMCs. These receptors were collected from a woman between 40 and 55 years old in good health and CMV-seronegative.

This clone has a handful of counts. This chain connects TRBV10-3 to TRBJ2-5; a weak D match, TRBD2 (6 bases). V dropped 8 bases and J dropped 1 base, with 17 bases sitting between them. This CDR3 comprises 15 residues. Germline CDR1 is ENHRY and CDR2 is SYGVKD. In nucleotides, the CDR3 is TGTGCCATCGCCCCCCTACCGGGACTCCAAGAGACCCAGTACTTC. Translated: CAIAPLPGLQETQYF.

The rearrangement links TRBV2 to TRBJ2-2; TRBD1 might be the D (6 bases). V gave up 6 bases and J gave up 1 base, with 12 bases separating them. This CDR3 region has 15 residues. Looked up from germline, CDR1 is SNHLY and CDR2 is FYNNEI. The CDR3 sequence: CASREQGLNTGELFF. The DNA of the CDR3 is TGTGCCAGCAGGGAACAGGGTTTGAACACCGGGGAGCTGTTTTTT.

V is TRBV2 and J is TRBJ2-5; 10 bases fit TRBD2. CDR1 is SNHLY, CDR2 FYNNEI, per germline. Trimming took 3 bases from V and 7 from J; bases not matched to a gene: 8. This CDR3 is 15 amino acids long. The CDR3 nucleotides are TGTGCCAGCAGTGAGCGAGCGGGGGGGCGGGGGACCCAGTACTTC. Its translation is CASSERAGGRGTQYF.

This clone was counted once. The chain is built from TRBV4-1 and TRBJ2-1, with 10 bases lining up with TRBD2. The CDR3 extends over 15 amino acids. The germline CDR1 and CDR2 sequences are MGHRA and YSYEKL. V shed 3 bases and J 10 bases; nucleotides not matched to a gene: 9. This CDR3 reads CASSQGTYSGREQFF. In DNA, the CDR3 is TGCGCCAGCAGCCAGGGAACCTATAGCGGGAGGGAGCAGTTCTTC.

Details on this clone: This is likely a read error, given that the CDR3 carries no conserved phenylalanine or tryptophan at its end. Here the CDR3 DNA reads TGTGCCAGCTCACCTGGACAGGGGCGGCGTGAAGCTTTCGTT. It yields the protein CASSPGQGRREAFV. J is TRBJ1-1 and V is TRBV18, with 9 bases fitting TRBD1. Germline V gene sequence: CDR1 KGHSH, CDR2 LQKENI. The CDR3 length is 14 residues. The junction had 6 bases not matched to a gene; V was cut back by 3 bases and J by 7 bases.

This clone has only one observation. The chain couples TRBV5-1 to TRBJ2-3; D is perhaps TRBD2 (6 bases). Germline assignment: CDR1 SGHRS and CDR2 YFSETQ. The CDR3 loop spans 16 amino acids. V was trimmed by 4 bases and J by 6 bases, leaving 21 bases between them. The CDR3 reads CASSAPRGTGKDTQYF. The CDR3 DNA reads as TGCGCCAGCAGCGCCCCCCGGGGGACCGGGAAGGATACGCAGTATTTT.

V usage is TRBV27 and J usage is TRBJ2-7; D unclear. Per the germline V gene, CDR1 is MNHEY and CDR2 is SMNVEV (reference sequence). The CDR3 runs 13 residues. V shed 0 bases and J shed 5 bases, with 8 bases lying between them. The CDR3 region has the DNA TGTGCCAGCAGTTTATCCAGGTCCAACGAGCAGTACTTC. Its translation: CASSLSRSNEQYF.

In its sample, this clone was seen a few times. The gene calls are TRBV5-6 and TRBJ1-4; tentative D call: TRBD1 (6 bases). The germline CDR1 and CDR2 sequences are SGHDT and YYEEEE. The CDR3 extends over 14 amino acids. V gave up 4 bases and J gave up 5 bases, with 12 bases separating them. The CDR3 nucleotides read TGTGCCAGCAGCCGCCCCGGGACAAATGAAAAACTGTTTTTT. It encodes CASSRPGTNEKLFF.

This clone appeared a single time. This chain connects TRBV6-4 to TRBJ2-1; 8 bases are a match to TRBD2. The germline gives CDR1 MRHNA, CDR2 SNTAGT. The junction had 7 bases not matched to a gene; V was cut back by 5 bases and J by 4 bases. The CDR3 length is 15 residues. CDR3 bases: TGTGCCAGCAGTCGAGCGGGAGCAAGTTACAATGAGCAGTTCTTC. Encoded protein: CASSRAGASYNEQFF.

The chain links TRBV4-2 to TRBJ1-6; 7 positions agree with TRBD1. The germline V gene has CDR1 LGHNA and CDR2 YNFKEQ. The CDR3 sequence is 15 residues long. V lost 3 bases and J lost 5; bases outside the gene matches: 4. The CDR3 loop is CASSQETGNNSPLHF. In DNA form, the CDR3 reads TGTGCCAGCAGCCAGGAGACAGGGAATAATTCACCCCTCCACTTT.

V usage is TRBV6-1 and J usage is TRBJ2-7; 9 nucleotides match TRBD1. Germline CDR1 MNHNS, CDR2 SASEGT. The junction had 4 bases not matched to a gene; V was cut back by 0 bases and J by 4 bases. This CDR3 region has 15 residues. Here the CDR3 reads CASSEAGTGRYEQYF. CDR3 in DNA: TGTGCCAGCAGTGAAGCGGGGACAGGGCGTTACGAGCAGTACTTC.

Only one count was recorded for this clone. The V call is TRBV15, the J call TRBJ2-7; TRBD1 aligns across 11 bases. J was trimmed by 5 bases and V by 0 bases; bases with no gene match: 9. Per the germline V gene, CDR1 is LNHNV and CDR2 is YYDKDF (reference sequence). The CDR3 extends over 17 amino acids. The CDR3 spells CATSREYGQGASDEQYF. CDR3 coding DNA: TGTGCCACCAGCAGAGAGTACGGACAGGGGGCGTCGGACGAGCAGTACTTC.

The V call is TRBV11-2, the J call TRBJ2-7; D is unresolved. The CDR3 contains 14 residues. In germline, CDR1 is SGHAT, CDR2 FQNNGV. V lost 1 base and J lost 2, with 9 bases in between. CDR3 sequence reads: CASSLGVGTYEQYF. CDR3 bases: TGTGCCAGCAGCTTAGGTGTCGGTACCTACGAGCAGTACTTC.

CDR3 nucleotide sequence: TGTGCCAGAGTAACCGGTGAAGCTTTCTTT. Translated: CARVTGEAFF. The chain employs TRBV19 and TRBJ1-1; no clear D gene. The CDR3 extends over 10 amino acids. The V gene lost 9 bases and the J gene lost 7 bases, with 9 bases spanning the gap. Germline assignment: CDR1 LNHDA and CDR2 SQIVND (reference sequence).

The chain joins TRBV5-4 to TRBJ2-3; TRBD2 matches at 8 bases. This CDR3 region has 14 residues. V lost 2 bases, J lost 4 bases, and 3 bases stayed unmatched. Germline V lookup: CDR1 SGHNT, CDR2 YYREEE (reference sequence). The CDR3 loop reads CASSFRGGSDTQYF. For the CDR3, the DNA is TGTGCCAGCAGCTTTCGGGGGGGTTCAGATACGCAGTATTTT.

This clone appeared a single time. The chain recombines TRBV11-3 with TRBJ2-1; D not resolved. V lost 2 bases, J lost 6 bases, and 14 bases lay in between. Germline V gene lookup returns CDR1 SGHNT and CDR2 YENEEA. This CDR3 is 15 amino acids long. CDR3 bases: TGTGCCAGCAGCTTATTTGATCTGCGTTCCAATGAGCAGTTCTTC. It is translated as CASSLFDLRSNEQFF.

The rearrangement links TRBV28 to TRBJ2-7; no clear D gene. Per germline, CDR1 MDHEN and CDR2 SYDVKM. Trimming took off 10 bases at V and 0 bases at J, with 10 bases between the two ends. This CDR3 spans 12 amino acids. CDR3 region: CATRTSSYEQYF. For the CDR3, the DNA is TGTGCCACCCGCACGAGCTCCTACGAGCAGTACTTC.

The J gene is TRBJ1-5, the V gene TRBV5-1; 8 nucleotides line up with TRBD1. CDR3 length: 15 amino acids. CDR1 and CDR2 (germline): SGHRS, YFSETQ. Trimming cost V 0 bases and J 6 bases; bases outside gene matches: 5. The CDR3 spells CASSLDAGGLQPQHF. The CDR3 DNA is TGCGCCAGCAGCTTGGACGCAGGGGGCCTTCAGCCCCAGCATTTT.